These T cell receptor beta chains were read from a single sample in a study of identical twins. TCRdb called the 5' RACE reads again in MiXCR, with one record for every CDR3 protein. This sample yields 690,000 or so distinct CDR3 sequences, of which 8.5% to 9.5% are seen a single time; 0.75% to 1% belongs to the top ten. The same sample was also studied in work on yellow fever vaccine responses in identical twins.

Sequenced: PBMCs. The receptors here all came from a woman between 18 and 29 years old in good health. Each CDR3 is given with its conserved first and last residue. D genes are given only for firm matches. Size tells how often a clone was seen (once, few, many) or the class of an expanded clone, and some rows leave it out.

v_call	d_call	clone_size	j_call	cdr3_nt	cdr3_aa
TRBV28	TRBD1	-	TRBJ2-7	TGTGCCAGCAGTTTAGAGCTGGGACAGGGAGCACCCTACGAGCAGTACTTC	CASSLELGQGAPYEQYF
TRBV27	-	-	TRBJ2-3	TGTGCCAGCTGGGAGAGCAACACAGATACGCAGTATTTT	CASWESNTDTQYF
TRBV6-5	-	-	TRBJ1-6	TGTGCCAGCAGTTACTCGGCAGGGAAGGGTAATTCACCCCTCCACTTT	CASSYSAGKGNSPLHF
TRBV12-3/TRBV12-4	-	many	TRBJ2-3	TGTGCCAGCATGGTGAGAGATACGCAGTATTTT	CASMVRDTQYF
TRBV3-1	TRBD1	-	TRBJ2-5	TGTGCCAGCAGCCTGTCAATAGGACAGGGGGCCAAAGAGACCCAGTACTTC	CASSLSIGQGAKETQYF
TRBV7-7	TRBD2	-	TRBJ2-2	TGTGCTAGCAGAAGACTAGCGGGGGAAACCACCGGGGAGCTGTTTTTT	CASRRLAGETTGELFF
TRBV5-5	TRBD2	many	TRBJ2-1	TGTGCCAGCAGCCCGATGGGAGGGAATGAGCAGTTCTTC	CASSPMGGNEQFF
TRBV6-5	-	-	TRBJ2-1	TGTGCCAGCAGTTACGAAGGGGGAGGGTACAATGAGCAGTTCTTC	CASSYEGGGYNEQFF
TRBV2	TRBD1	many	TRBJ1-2	TGTGCCAGCAAGGACAGGGGTGGCTACACCTTC	CASKDRGGYTF
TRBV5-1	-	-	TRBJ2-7	TGCGCCAGCAGCTGGAGCGGGTGGGGTTACTGGCGCGAGCAGTACTTC	CASSWSGWGYWREQYF
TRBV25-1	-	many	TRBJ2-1	TGTGCCAGCAGTCCCCTGGGTGCGGGGAATGAGCAGTTCTTC	CASSPLGAGNEQFF
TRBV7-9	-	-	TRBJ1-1	TGTGCCAGCAGCTTTACAACTTCCCCAAACACTGAAGCTTTCTTT	CASSFTTSPNTEAFF
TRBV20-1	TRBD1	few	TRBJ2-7	TGCAGTGCTAGAGCCGCGTTTTTCCGGGACAGGAACCCCTACGAGCAGTACTTC	CSARAAFFRDRNPYEQYF
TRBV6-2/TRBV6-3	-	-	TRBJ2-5	TGTGCCAGCAGGGGACTGGATCAAGAGACCCAGTACTTC	CASRGLDQETQYF
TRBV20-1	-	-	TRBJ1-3	TGCAGTGCTAGAAAGGGGGGAGGAAACACCATATATTTT	CSARKGGGNTIYF
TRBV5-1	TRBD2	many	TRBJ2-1	TGCGCCAGCAGCCCCGGACTAGCCGGGGCGGTGCAGTTCTTC	CASSPGLAGAVQFF
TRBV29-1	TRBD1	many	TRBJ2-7	TGCAGCGTTTCCGGGACAGGGACCTCCGAGCAGTACTTC	CSVSGTGTSEQYF
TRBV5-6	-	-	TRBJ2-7	TGTGCCAGCAGCTTGATCCTAGTGGGTACCTACGAGCAGTACTTC	CASSLILVGTYEQYF
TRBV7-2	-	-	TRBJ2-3	TGTGCCAGCAGCTCTGGACTGACCCCAGATACGCAGTATTTT	CASSSGLTPDTQYF
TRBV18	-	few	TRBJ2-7	TGTGCCAGCTCACCACCGGGAGGTTTCTCCTACGAGCAGTACTTC	CASSPPGGFSYEQYF
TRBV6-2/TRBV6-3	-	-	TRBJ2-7	TGTGCCAGCAGTGGAGGGCTAGCATTTGCGTCCTACGAGCAGTACTTC	CASSGGLAFASYEQYF
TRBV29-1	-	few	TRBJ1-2	TGCAGCGCGGGACCTGACATTAACTATGGCTACACCTTC	CSAGPDINYGYTF
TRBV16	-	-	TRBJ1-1	TGTGCCAGCAGCCAATCGCCGCGAGCCACTGAAGCTTTCTTT	CASSQSPRATEAFF
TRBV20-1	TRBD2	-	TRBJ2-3	TGCAGTGCTGCCTCAGCGGGAGGAACAGATACGCAGTATTTT	CSAASAGGTDTQYF
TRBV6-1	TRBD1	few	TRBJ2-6	TGTGCCACCGGGACAGTTGGATCTGGGGCCAACGTCCTGACTTTC	CATGTVGSGANVLTF
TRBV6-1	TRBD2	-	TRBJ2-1	TGTGCCGGCCATCCGGGACTAGCGGGAGACTTTTACAATGAGCAGTTCTTC	CAGHPGLAGDFYNEQFF
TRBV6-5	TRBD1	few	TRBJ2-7	TGTGCCAGCAGTTCGGGGACAGGTACGTCGGAGCAGTACTTC	CASSSGTGTSEQYF